This TCR beta chain came from a study of shared clonotypes between healthy human individuals. Donors, healthy HIV-negative adults, lacked recent acute infections or vaccinations. Within Nashville, Tennessee resided all donors, each a Caucasian adult. Several immunoSEQ plates held equal portions of the genomic DNA taken from each subset. Clones were read by immunoSEQ multiplex PCR, and TCRdb kept only the in-frame ones, dropping some. Of around 500,000 clones in the sample, almost 80% were seen once. This clone was seen more than once but under ten times. What it binds is not known. A single base is all that separates this from a far larger clone, so a read error is likely. Other DNA variants within this sample encode the same CDR3. The CDR3 is 11 residues long. The V gene's germline CDR1 is GTSNPN and CDR2 SVGIG (reference sequence). Overall study results and limits: Limitation of the genetic and exposure-history diversity represented came from the few donors.

The chain combines TRBV30 with TRBJ1-1; TRBD1 might be the D (6 bases). The sequencing input was PBMCs. The sequence was obtained from a woman in her 40s in good health. Some clones in this sample may be carry-over from other donors' samples. This CDR3 reads CAWRDMTEAFF. CDR3 nucleotides: TGCGCCTGGAGGGACATGACTGAAGCTTTCTTT.